Below are 18 T cell receptor beta chains sequenced from a single sample in a study of spatial heterogeneity in lung cancer. Study-wide results and caveats: Within tumors, counts of expanded alpha and beta TCRs tracked tumor mutation counts.

No antigen has been identified for these receptors. Using its own MiXCR run on the 5' RACE reads, TCRdb lists one record per CDR3 protein. The repertoire holds about 3,700 distinct CDR3 sequences, 11% seen once, with less than 80% in the top ten. Stated time point: sample taken at primary tumor resection. This material consisted of lung tumor tissue, taken at surgery. These receptors all stem from a male donor with early-stage non-small cell lung cancer.

The CDR3 loop is CASSYSGTLNEQFF. CDR3 in DNA: TGTGCCAGCAGTTACTCGGGGACTTTAAATGAGCAGTTCTTC. The chain employs TRBV6-5 and TRBJ2-1; D possibly corresponds to TRBD2 (6 bases). V shed 0 bases and J shed 7 bases, with 10 bases lying between them. This CDR3 comprises 14 residues. Germline V lookup: CDR1 MNHEY, CDR2 SVGAGI.

This clonotype occurred many times. This rearrangement joins TRBV12-3 or TRBV12-4 to TRBJ2-7; no clear D. The CDR3 has 11 amino acids. The ends were cut back, 4 bases at V and 4 bases at J, with 5 bases in the middle. In DNA, the CDR3 is TGTGCCAGCAGTTCCGGGTACGAGCAGTACTTC. Translated, it gives CASSSGYEQYF.

This clonotype is deemed medium-sized. The rearrangement joins TRBV29-1 to TRBJ2-3; either TRBD1 or TRBD2 may fit D (6 bases each). In germline, CDR1 is SQVTM, CDR2 ANQGSEA. This CDR3 contains 15 residues. Trimming left V 4 bases short and J 4 bases short, with 18 bases between. The CDR3 protein is CSVGGGAGEPDTQYF. The CDR3 DNA is TGCAGCGTTGGGGGAGGAGCAGGGGAGCCAGATACGCAGTATTTT.

This clonotype has more than one count but fewer than ten. The chain has TRBV7-2 and TRBJ2-2, with D possibly being TRBD1 (5 bases). CDR3 size: 12 residues. In germline, CDR1 is SGHTA, CDR2 FQGNSA. V lost 7 bases to trimming and J lost 5 bases, with 8 bases between them. The CDR3 coding sequence is TGTGCCAGCACCCCAGGGACCGGGGAGCTGTTTTTT. This sequence encodes CASTPGTGELFF. The whole variable domain, filled in from reference TRBV7-2 and TRBJ2-2, reads GAGVSQSPSNKVTEKGKDVELRCDPISGHTALYWYRQSLGQGLEFLIYFQGNSAPDKSGLPSDRFSAERTGGSVSTLTIQRTQQEDSAVYLCASTPGTGELFFGEGSRLTVL.

This clonotype showed up just a few times. The rearrangement joins TRBV2 to TRBJ1-1; D is ambiguous. V was clipped by 5 bases and J by 1 base, with 20 bases between them. The CDR3 covers 17 residues. The germline gives CDR1 SNHLY, CDR2 FYNNEI. The CDR3 spells CASSSRRRSRTNTEAFF. DNA of the CDR3: TGTGCCAGCAGTTCCCGACGGAGGTCGCGGACGAACACTGAAGCTTTCTTT.

The chain recombines TRBV3-1 with TRBJ2-1, with TRBD2 identical over 10 bases. Trimming removed 3 bases from V and 0 bases from J; junction bases left unmatched: 2. CDR3 length: 16 amino acids. The germline CDR1 and CDR2 sequences are LGHDT and YNNKEL (reference sequence). The DNA for the CDR3 is TGTGCCAGCAGCCAGGCTAGCGGGAGCTCCTACAATGAGCAGTTCTTC. This translates into CASSQASGSSYNEQFF.

This clonotype is deemed medium-sized (0.01 to 0.1%). This rearrangement joins TRBV20-1 to TRBJ2-2; tentative D call: TRBD2 (6 bases). Germline values: CDR1 DFQATT, CDR2 SNEGSKA (reference sequence). Trimming left V 6 bases short and J 7 bases short, with 15 bases between. The CDR3 is 13 amino acids. CDR3 region: CSAGGPLGGELFF. In nucleotides, the CDR3 is TGCAGTGCCGGAGGGCCTTTGGGCGGGGAGCTGTTTTTT.

A few counts support this clonotype. The V gene is TRBV20-1, the J gene TRBJ2-5; 8 nucleotides line up with TRBD2. The CDR3 consists of 14 residues. Germline CDR1 and CDR2: DFQATT and SNEGSKA (reference sequence). V lost 5 bases and J lost 4; bases outside the gene matches: 9. The CDR3 coding sequence is TGCAGTGCTCGCCAGGACGGGGGGGTAGAGACCCAGTACTTC. Translation: CSARQDGGVETQYF.

On this clonotype itself: With a much larger clone just one base away, this may be a read error. The chain links TRBV3-1 to TRBJ1-1, with TRBD1 matching over 9 bases. Germline loops: CDR1 LGHDT, CDR2 YNNKEL (reference sequence). The CDR3 runs to 16 residues. CDR3 bases: TGTGTCAGCAGCCATTCCAACAGGGGGCCGAACACTGAAGCTTTCTTT. This sequence encodes CVSSHSNRGPNTEAFF.

This chain links TRBV16 with TRBJ2-3; D is undetermined. The CDR3 sequence is 12 residues long. Trimming removed 4 bases from V and 6 bases from J, with 8 bases in between. Germline V gene data show CDR1 as KGHSY and CDR2 as FQNENV. The CDR3 DNA follows: TGTGCCAGCAGCCCGGACCCGGATACGCAGTATTTT. It codes for CASSPDPDTQYF.

The gene calls are TRBV6-5 and TRBJ2-1, with D uncertain. Deletions cut 0 bases from V and 7 bases from J, with 7 bases between. Per germline, CDR1 MNHEY and CDR2 SVGAGI. This CDR3 is 13 amino acids long. The chain's CDR3 is CASSYSQQNEQFF. The CDR3 DNA sequence: TGTGCCAGCAGTTACTCCCAACAAAATGAGCAGTTCTTC.

The J gene is TRBJ2-3, the V gene TRBV20-1, with TRBD2 identical over 12 bases. The germline gives CDR1 DFQATT, CDR2 SNEGSKA (reference sequence). This CDR3 region has 16 residues. The trim removed 6 bases at V and 6 bases at J, leaving 13 bases unmatched. The CDR3 nucleotides are TGCAGTGCCCCCGACCCTGGGACTAGCGGGCCGGATACGCAGTATTTT. It specifies CSAPDPGTSGPDTQYF.

This clonotype was detected only a few times. The chain joins TRBV7-6 to TRBJ1-1, with D hard to call. Germline V lookup: CDR1 SGHVS, CDR2 FNYEAQ. V lost 3 bases and J 1 base, leaving 15 bases between the germline ends. The CDR3 spans 16 residues. The CDR3 region has the DNA TGTGCCAGCAGCTTGTACCTCCGAGGGAGGAACACTGAAGCTTTCTTT. This encodes CASSLYLRGRNTEAFF.

In this sample, this clonotype turned up a few times. The chain is built from TRBV18 and TRBJ1-1; D not certain. Per the germline V gene, CDR1 is KGHSH and CDR2 is LQKENI. CDR3 size: 13 residues. V was shortened by 8 bases and J by 1 base, with 11 bases between the two germline ends. For the CDR3, the DNA is TGTGCCAGCGCGGGCGGGCAGAACACTGAAGCTTTCTTT. Its protein is CASAGGQNTEAFF.

Only one count was recorded for this clonotype. The rearrangement uses TRBV20-1 and TRBJ2-7; 7 nucleotides agree with TRBD1. The germline gives CDR1 DFQATT, CDR2 SNEGSKA (reference sequence). The trim removed 6 bases at V and 3 bases at J, leaving 8 bases unmatched. CDR3 length: 13 residues. CDR3 bases: TGCAGTGCCCGAGGGGGCCTTGACTACGAGCAGTACTTC. The encoded protein is CSARGGLDYEQYF.

This clonotype qualifies as medium-sized. V usage is TRBV29-1 and J usage is TRBJ2-5, with D unclear. V was cut by 7 bases and J by 5 bases, with 8 bases left in between. The germline V gene has CDR1 SQVTM and CDR2 ANQGSEA. CDR3 size: 10 residues. The CDR3 sequence is CSALYETQYF. In DNA, the CDR3 is TGCAGCGCCTTGTATGAGACCCAGTACTTC.

This clonotype was detected many times. The J gene is TRBJ2-5, the V gene TRBV7-9, with D perhaps TRBD1 or TRBD2 (5 bases each). The CDR3 sequence is 15 residues long. V was shortened by 6 bases and J by 1 base, with 15 bases between the two germline ends. Per germline, CDR1 SEHNR and CDR2 FQNEAQ (reference sequence). The CDR3 loop is CASRPTRGSQETQYF. In nucleotides, the CDR3 is TGTGCCAGCAGACCAACACGGGGCTCCCAAGAGACCCAGTACTTC.

This clonotype counts as medium-sized. V usage is TRBV4-3 and J usage is TRBJ2-3; the D gene is possibly TRBD1 (6 bases). This CDR3 comprises 13 residues. Germline CDR1 is LGHNA and CDR2 is YSLEER. Trimming shortened V by 4 bases and J by 4 bases, and 9 bases separated the two germline ends. The CDR3 DNA is TGCGCCAGCAGCCCCCGACAGGCAGATACGCAGTATTTT. This translates into CASSPRQADTQYF.